This record looks at one T cell receptor (beta chain) sequence and its context. Its antigen is unknown. The read gets to within 3 residues of the CDR3 end, and the germline J gene fills in the rest. The sample belongs to a study of T cells in women clearing cervical HPV infection (dated by TCRdb to 2017 to 2018). About the full investigation: Cases were approximately 25 women with histologically confirmed HPV16-related CIN3 or worse, including a couple of invasive cancers. Cases had a median age of around 34 years compared with 38 to 40 for controls, and baseline characteristics showed no significant differences between the groups. Cases and controls were matched on year of sample collection and on age within five years. HLA typing was available for only a few women, so HLA type could not be excluded as a confounder. Blood from cases was collected at the visit at which the lesion was first identified, whereas blood from controls was collected once infection was no longer detected. The parent cohort enrolled 9,500 to 12,000 women aged 18 or older in Guanacaste, Costa Rica, in about 1992 to 1995 and followed the women for more than six years. The controls were some 23 women whose single incident HPV16 infection cleared within 12 months with no development of precancer or cancer. Among cases, blood sampling occurred a median of about 150 days after lesion detection, with an interquartile range of roughly 85 to 210 days. Quality controls consisted of five blinded duplicates per group, for a total of about 60 samples made up of around 50 participants and roughly ten replicates. This exploratory proof-of-principle case-control study, nested within the Guanacaste HPV Natural History Study in Costa Rica, compared TCR repertoires among women with different cervical HPV16 outcomes. Findings and caveats that apply to the study as a whole: By combining richness with V gene abundances, random forest classifiers separated cases from controls with an estimated AUC of around 0.85. TCR repertoire richness was significantly higher in CIN3+ cases than in controls across sequencing depths, while evenness did not differ. T-cell numbers per sample were unknown, so richness differences could reflect varying T-cell content rather than repertoire biology. Lower TRBV6-7 relative abundance was observed in cases than in controls (roughly 0.12% versus 0.15%; Bonferroni P = 0.0008). Whether associations preceded infection or resulted from infection could not be shown with the cross-sectional design, and effector/memory subsets and HPV-specific T cells were not isolated.

Using the immunoSEQ assay, multiplex PCR amplified TCR beta CDR3 regions from an average of around 1.2 ug of genomic DNA per sample. Primer bias was corrected in the assay by using a complete synthetic TCR repertoire to establish an amplification baseline. The amplicons were sequenced on the Illumina platform. The paper's processing steps were these. Sequence errors were corrected by clustering with frequency ratios and a modified nearest-neighbor algorithm, and the sequences were then analyzed in the immunoSEQ Analyzer using IMGT gene definitions. At each rarefaction depth, TCR richness and evenness were averaged across 20 rarefaction repeats, and any sample with fewer sequences than the depth was left out. V, D and J gene relative abundances were compared between groups with Wilcoxon rank sum tests, applying FDR correction. For the blinded duplicates, the intraclass correlation was 95.6% for TCR richness and averaged roughly 75% across about 66 gene segments. TCRdb limited this immuneACCESS table to in-frame rearrangements with V and J called. A share of clones is missing; checked studies link under half to unresolved V genes, and the rest is unexplained. V and J calls and clone size are those listed in that table; D and trimming were worked out from the DNA. The sample's table lists a count of 36,000 or so clones. The ten top clones hold approximately 3.7% of the sample.

V has 2 bases trimmed and J has 2 bases trimmed; junction bases matching no gene number 4. The CDR1 and CDR2 encoded by the germline V gene are SNHLY and FYNNEI. Including cysteine and phenylalanine, the CDR3 has 16 amino acids. Shown are 39 bases from within the CDR3, in frame from base 1. Every participant had a single incident cervical HPV16 infection, and women with prevalent HPV16 infections were excluded. Cervical HPV DNA was detected with MY09/MY11 PCR, and genotyping was done with dot-blot hybridization. Roughly 15 mL of heparinized blood was centrifuged, after which the buffy coat was aliquoted, frozen at -30 degrees C, and then stored at -80 degrees C. QIAGEN kits were used to extract genomic DNA from the buffy coat specimens.

The sequencing sample was made of blood buffy coat. The V gene is TRBV2 and the J gene is TRBJ2-1, with 9 bases matching TRBD1. This TCR came from a woman between 18 and 70 years old with a cervical HPV16 infection that either progressed to CIN3+ or cleared (not recorded which). For the CDR3, the sequence is CASSESWTGAYNEQFF. The DNA read from the CDR3 is TGTGCCAGCAGTGAATCCTGGACAGGGGCCTACAATGAG.